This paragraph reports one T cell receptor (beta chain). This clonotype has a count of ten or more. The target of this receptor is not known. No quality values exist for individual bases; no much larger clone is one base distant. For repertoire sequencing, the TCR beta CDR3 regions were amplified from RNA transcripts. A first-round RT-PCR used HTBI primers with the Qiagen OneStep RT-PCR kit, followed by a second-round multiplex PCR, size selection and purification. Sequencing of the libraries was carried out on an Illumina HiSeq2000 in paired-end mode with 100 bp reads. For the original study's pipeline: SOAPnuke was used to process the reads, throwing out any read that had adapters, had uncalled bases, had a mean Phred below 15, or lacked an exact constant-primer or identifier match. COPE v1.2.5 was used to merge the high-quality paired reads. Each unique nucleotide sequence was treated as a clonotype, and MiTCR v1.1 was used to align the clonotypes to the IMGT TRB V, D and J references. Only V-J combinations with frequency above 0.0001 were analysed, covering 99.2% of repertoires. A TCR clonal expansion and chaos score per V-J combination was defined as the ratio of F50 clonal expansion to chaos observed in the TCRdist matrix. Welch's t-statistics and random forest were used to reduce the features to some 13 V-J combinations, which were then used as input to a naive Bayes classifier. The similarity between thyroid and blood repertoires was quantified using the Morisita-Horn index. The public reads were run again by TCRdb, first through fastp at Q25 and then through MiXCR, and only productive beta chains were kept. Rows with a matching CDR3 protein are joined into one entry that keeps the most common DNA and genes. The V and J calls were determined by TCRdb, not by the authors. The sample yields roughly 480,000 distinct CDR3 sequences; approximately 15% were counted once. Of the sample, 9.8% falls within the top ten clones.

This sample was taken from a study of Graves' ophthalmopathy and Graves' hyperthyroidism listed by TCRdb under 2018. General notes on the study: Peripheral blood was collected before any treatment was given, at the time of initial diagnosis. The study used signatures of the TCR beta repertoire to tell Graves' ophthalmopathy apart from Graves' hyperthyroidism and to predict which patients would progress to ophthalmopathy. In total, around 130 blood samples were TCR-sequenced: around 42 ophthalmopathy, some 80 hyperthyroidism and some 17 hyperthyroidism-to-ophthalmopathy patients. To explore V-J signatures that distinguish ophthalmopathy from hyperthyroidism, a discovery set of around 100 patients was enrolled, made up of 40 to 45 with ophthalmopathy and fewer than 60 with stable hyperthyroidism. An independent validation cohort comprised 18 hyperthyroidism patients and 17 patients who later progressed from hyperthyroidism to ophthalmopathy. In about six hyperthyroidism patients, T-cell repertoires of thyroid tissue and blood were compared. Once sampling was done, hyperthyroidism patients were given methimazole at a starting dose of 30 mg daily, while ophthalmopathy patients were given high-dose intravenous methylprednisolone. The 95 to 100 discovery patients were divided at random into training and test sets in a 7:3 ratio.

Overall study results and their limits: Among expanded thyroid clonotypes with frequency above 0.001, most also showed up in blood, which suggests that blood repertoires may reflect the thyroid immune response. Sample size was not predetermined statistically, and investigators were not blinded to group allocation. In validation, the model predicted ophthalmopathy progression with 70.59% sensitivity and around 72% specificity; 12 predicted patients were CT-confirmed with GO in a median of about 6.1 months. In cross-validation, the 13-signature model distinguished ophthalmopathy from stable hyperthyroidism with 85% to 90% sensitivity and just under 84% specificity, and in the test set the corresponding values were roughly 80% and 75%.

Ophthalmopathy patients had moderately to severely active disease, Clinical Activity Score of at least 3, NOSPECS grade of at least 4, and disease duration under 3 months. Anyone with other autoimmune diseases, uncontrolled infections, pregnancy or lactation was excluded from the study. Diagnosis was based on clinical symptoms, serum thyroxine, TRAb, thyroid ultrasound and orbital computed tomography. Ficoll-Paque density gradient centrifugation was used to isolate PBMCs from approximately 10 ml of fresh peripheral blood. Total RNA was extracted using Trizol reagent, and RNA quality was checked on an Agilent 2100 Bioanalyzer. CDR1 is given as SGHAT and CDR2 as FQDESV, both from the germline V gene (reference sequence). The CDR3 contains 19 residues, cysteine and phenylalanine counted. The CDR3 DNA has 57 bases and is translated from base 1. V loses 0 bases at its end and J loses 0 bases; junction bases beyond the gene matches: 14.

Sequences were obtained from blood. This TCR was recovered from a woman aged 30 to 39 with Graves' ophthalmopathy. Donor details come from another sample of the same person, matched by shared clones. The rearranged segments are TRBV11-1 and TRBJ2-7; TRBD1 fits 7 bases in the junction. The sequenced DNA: TGTGCCAGCAGCTTAGCGCTGTGGCGTAAAGGGACAGTCTCCTACGAGCAGTACTTC. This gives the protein CASSLALWRKGTVSYEQYF.